This TCR beta chain was identified in a study of T-cell memory formation after mild COVID-19. Study as a whole: TCR clustering was largely donor specific. Study-wide results and caveats: Second-wave clones that peaked on day 37 lacked confirmed SARS-CoV-2 specificity. Contracting clones localized mainly to CM and EM when CD4+ and mainly to EMRA when CD8+.

This clonotype was counted at least ten times. The antigen remains unidentified. The CDR3 has 14 amino acids. Germline lookup yields CDR1 SGHTA and CDR2 FQGNSA. V lost 4 bases to trimming and J lost 4 bases, with 12 bases between them. TCRdb re-called the 5' RACE reads through MiXCR, storing one row per CDR3 protein. The sample consists of under 300,000 distinct CDR3 sequences, around 8% of them appearing once. The rearrangement links TRBV7-2 to TRBJ2-3; unclear D gene. Sequenced input: PBMCs or a T cell subset sorted from them (not recorded which). This clonotype was sampled from a man in his late teens or twenties who had mild COVID-19 (a few samples of this study predate the infection). Cell type and time point are not known. The CDR3 region has the DNA TGTGCCAGCAGCTCCTCAGTTAGGGCAGATACGCAGTATTTT. It codes for CASSSSVRADTQYF. Variable domain in full (rest from reference TRBV7-2 and TRBJ2-3): GAGVSQSPSNKVTEKGKDVELRCDPISGHTALYWYRQSLGQGLEFLIYFQGNSAPDKSGLPSDRFSAERTGGSVSTLTIQRTQQEDSAVYLCASSSSVRADTQYFGPGTRLTVL.